This T cell receptor beta chain was found in a study of T-cell memory formation after mild COVID-19. Study summary: TCR clusters mostly belonged to single donors.

The table lists this clonotype with many counts. Antigen unknown. General study results and limits: Later expanders leaned CD4+, whereas day 15 to 85 contracting clones were balanced CD4/CD8. CD4+ contracting clones lay mainly in CM and EM, CD8+ ones in EMRA.

TCRdb independently ran MiXCR on the 5' RACE reads; one entry per CDR3 protein. Altogether 110,000 or so distinct CDR3 sequences are present, about a sixth being singletons, with the ten largest covering around 5.1%. Trimming cost V 2 bases and J 3 bases; bases outside gene matches: 2. Germline values: CDR1 MDHEN, CDR2 SYDVKM. The CDR3 loop spans 14 amino acids. V gene TRBV28 combines with J gene TRBJ1-2, with 8 bases aligning to TRBD1. The sequencing sample was made of PBMCs or a T cell subset sorted from them (not recorded which). The sequence was obtained from a man aged 18-30 years who had mild COVID-19 (a few samples of this study predate the infection). Cell type and time point are not known. CDR3 sequence: CASSLQGADYGYTF. The CDR3 DNA reads TGTGCCAGCAGTTTACAGGGGGCTGACTATGGCTACACCTTC.